This TCR beta chain was identified in a study of blood T cells in healthy people across ages. Study-level findings and limits: It was held that the diversity estimates obtained from one million T cells were underestimates.

Using a J-beta primer mix together with a sample-barcoded 5' primer, a second PCR was run for roughly 6 to 12 cycles. Any given sample supplied a minimum of 3 million CDR3-containing paired-end reads. TCRdb reprocessed the 5' RACE reads with MiXCR, giving one entry per CDR3 protein. Here the sample spans approximately 900,000 distinct CDR3 sequences, under 35% being singletons. Concerning this clonotype: As yet, its antigen is unknown.

Researchers isolated at least 6 million PBMCs per sample. In addition, the sample was reused for a study of T cells of mothers and their children.

This sequence originates from a woman in her forties in good health. Input material: blood.

The CDR3 DNA is TGTGCCAGCAGCACAGGGTCATGGGGCTACACCTTC. Translated, it gives CASSTGSWGYTF. The chain recombines TRBV12-3 or TRBV12-4 with TRBJ1-2; a weak D match, TRBD1 (6 bases). Between the trimmed V and J ends, which lost 6 bases and 8 bases, there was a span of 13 bases. The CDR3 runs 12 residues.